One and the same sample provided the 26 T cell receptor beta chains below, sequenced in a study of blood T cell repertoires in COVID-19 (dated by TCRdb to the early 2020s). Libraries were prepared through the immunoSEQ multiplex PCR assay. TCRdb's version of the immuneACCESS table is confined to in-frame rearrangements and falls short of the full clone set. An unresolved V gene accounts for under half of the shortfall where checked; the remainder is of unknown origin. The sample table lists about 66,000 clones, around nine tenths of them with a count of one. The ten top clones hold 1.3% to 1.5% of the sample. What was sequenced was peripheral blood. These receptors were obtained from a man aged 55 to 70 with acute or convalescent COVID-19.

The chain recombines TRBV5-6 with TRBJ1-2; 9 bases agree with TRBD1. V trimming: 1 base; J trimming: 5 bases; junction bases outside the gene matches: 9. Germline assignment: CDR1 SGHDT and CDR2 YYEEEE. The CDR3 sequence is 16 residues long. Here the CDR3 reads CASSLFPSGQGYGYTF. CDR3 DNA: TGTGCCAGCAGCTTGTTTCCCTCCGGACAGGGGTATGGCTACACCTTC.

The gene calls are TRBV10-3 and TRBJ2-7, with 7 bases lining up with TRBD1. V trimming: 11 bases; J trimming: 5 bases; junction bases outside the gene matches: 9. Germline V gene lookup returns CDR1 ENHRY and CDR2 SYGVKD. The CDR3 contains 12 residues. In DNA, the CDR3 is TGTGCCGTTTCCGGGACAGTTAACGAGCAGTACTTC. It specifies CAVSGTVNEQYF.

The chain uses TRBV5-1 and TRBJ2-1; 7 positions match TRBD2. In germline, CDR1 is SGHRS, CDR2 YFSETQ. The trim removed 4 bases at V and 4 bases at J, leaving 8 bases unmatched. The length of the CDR3 is 15 residues. The CDR3: CASSTGPGGYNEQFF. The CDR3 bases are TGCGCCAGCAGCACCGGCCCGGGAGGTTACAATGAGCAGTTCTTC.

V usage is TRBV6-5 and J usage is TRBJ1-2; D remains unclear. The germline V gene has CDR1 MNHEY and CDR2 SVGAGI. Trimming removed 3 bases at V and 3 bases at J, with 8 bases between. This CDR3 spans 13 amino acids. This CDR3 reads CASSYSRDYGYTF. For the CDR3, the DNA is TGTGCCAGCAGTTATTCCCGGGACTATGGCTACACCTTC.

The chain employs TRBV20-1 and TRBJ1-1; possibly TRBD1 for D (5 bases). Germline CDR1 and CDR2: DFQATT and SNEGSKA (reference sequence). The CDR3 is made up of 11 amino acids. Trimming removed 5 bases from V and 6 bases from J, with 10 bases in between. CDR3 nucleotide sequence: TGCAGTGCTGGTGAAGGGGCTGAAGCTTTCTTT. Protein sequence: CSAGEGAEAFF.

V gene TRBV28 combines with J gene TRBJ1-4; 7 bases align to TRBD1. J was trimmed by 5 bases and V by 3 bases; bases with no gene match: 12. CDR1 and CDR2 from the germline V gene are MDHEN and SYDVKM. CDR3 length equals 17 residues. The CDR3 loop is CASSFKRGRAKNEKLFF. The CDR3 nucleotides read TGTGCCAGCAGTTTCAAGAGGGGGCGGGCAAAGAATGAAAAACTGTTTTTT.

This chain connects TRBV5-1 to TRBJ2-1, with 9 bases aligning to TRBD2. V shed 4 bases, J shed 1 base, and the junction held 6 bases outside the gene matches. In germline, CDR1 is SGHRS, CDR2 YFSETQ. The CDR3 is 16 residues long. The CDR3 nucleotides read TGCGCCAGCAGCGTCACGACTAGCGGTTCCTACAATGAGCAGTTCTTC. Amino acid sequence: CASSVTTSGSYNEQFF.

The chain combines TRBV27 with TRBJ1-4; tentatively, D is TRBD1 (5 bases). The germline V gene has CDR1 MNHEY and CDR2 SMNVEV (reference sequence). V gave up 5 bases and J gave up 7 bases, with 14 bases separating them. The CDR3 covers 14 residues. The CDR3: CASSPGVVGEKLFF. The CDR3, as DNA: TGTGCCAGCAGTCCGGGGGTTGTGGGTGAAAAACTGTTTTTT.

V gene TRBV12-5 combines with J gene TRBJ2-2; possible D gene TRBD1, 6 bases. The CDR3 contains 16 residues. Germline CDR1 is LGHNT and CDR2 is FRNRAP. The V end lost 3 bases, the J end lost 1 base, and 12 bases lay between the germline ends. In DNA form, the CDR3 reads TGTGCTAGTGGTTTAGGGACATCTAAGAACACCGGGGAGCTGTTTTTT. This translates into CASGLGTSKNTGELFF.

This chain uses TRBV12-5 with TRBJ1-4; 7 bases line up with TRBD1. This CDR3 has 14 amino acids. J was trimmed by 4 bases and V by 6 bases; bases with no gene match: 5. Germline assignment: CDR1 LGHNT and CDR2 FRNRAP. CDR3 bases: TGTGCTAGTGGCCCGGGACAGTTTAATGAAAAACTGTTTTTT. As protein: CASGPGQFNEKLFF.

In nucleotides, the CDR3 is TGCGCCAGCAGCCTAAAAGAGACCCAGTACTTC. It encodes CASSLKETQYF. The genes are TRBV5-1 and TRBJ2-5, with unresolved D. The CDR3 is 11 residues long. The V gene lost 4 bases and the J gene lost 3 bases, with 4 bases spanning the gap. Germline assignment: CDR1 SGHRS and CDR2 YFSETQ.

The V and J genes are TRBV5-8 and TRBJ1-4, with 7 bases aligning to TRBD1. The CDR3 spans 15 residues. Germline V gives CDR1 SGHTS, CDR2 YDEGEE. V shed 7 bases and J 8 bases; nucleotides not matched to a gene: 14. The chain's CDR3 is CASRLRGTVPEKLFF. The CDR3 region has the DNA TGTGCCAGCCGCCTCCGGGGGACAGTCCCCGAAAAACTGTTTTTT.

This chain joins TRBV18 and TRBJ1-1; no firm D call. Trimming left V 3 bases short and J 4 bases short, with 9 bases between. This CDR3 is built from 13 residues. Germline V gene sequence: CDR1 KGHSH, CDR2 LQKENI. In nucleotides, the CDR3 is TGTGCCAGCTCACCGCCAGTTGGCACTGAAGCTTTCTTT. Encoded protein: CASSPPVGTEAFF.

The gene calls are TRBV6-4 and TRBJ2-1; 9 nucleotides match TRBD2. V dropped 4 bases and J dropped 7; count of bases not matched to a gene: 11. The CDR3 totals 16 residues. CDR1 MRHNA and CDR2 SNTAGT come from the germline V gene. CDR3 in amino acids: CASSVEASGVLNEQFF. CDR3 coding DNA: TGTGCCAGCAGTGTCGAGGCTAGCGGGGTACTTAATGAGCAGTTCTTC.

Regarding this clone: One end of the junction fails to match germline, which may point to a read error. This CDR3 is CASSLVARTPGPQHF. Written as DNA, the CDR3 is TGTGCTAGCAGCTTAGTCGCGCGAACTCCGGGTCCCCAGCATTTT. The chain combines TRBV7-7 with TRBJ1-5; D gene uncertain. From germline, CDR1 is SSHAT and CDR2 FNYEAQ (reference sequence). This CDR3 has 15 amino acids.

The genes are TRBV5-8 and TRBJ1-2; D not resolved. Germline values: CDR1 SGHTS, CDR2 YDEGEE. CDR3 length: 14 amino acids. The V and J ends lost 4 bases and 3 bases respectively, with 13 bases between them. The DNA of the CDR3 is TGTGCCAGCAGCCGAATAAGCGGATACTATGGCTACACCTTC. Translation gives CASSRISGYYGYTF.

This chain links TRBV27 with TRBJ2-7; tentatively, D is TRBD1 (6 bases). This CDR3 has 16 residues. Trimming pared 9 bases from V and 2 bases from J, leaving 23 bases between. Germline assignment: CDR1 MNHEY and CDR2 SMNVEV (reference sequence). As DNA, the CDR3 is TGTGCCAGGATTTCGACAGGTAAGAATCGCCCCTACGAGCAGTACTTC. Protein product: CARISTGKNRPYEQYF.

The rearrangement joins TRBV3-1 (or the pseudogene TRBV3-2) to TRBJ2-2; TRBD1 agrees at 12 bases. CDR1 LGHDT and CDR2 YNNKEL come from the germline V gene (reference sequence). The junction had 6 bases not matched to a gene; V was cut back by 7 bases and J by 6 bases. There are 15 residues in the CDR3. DNA of the CDR3: TGTGCCAGCACCTTAGGGACAGGGGGCGCCGGGGAGCTGTTTTTT. Translating gives CASTLGTGGAGELFF.

Remarks on this clone: Other DNA sequences from this sample encode an identical CDR3 as well. This chain uses TRBV5-1 with TRBJ1-1; no clear D. Looked up from germline, CDR1 is SGHRS and CDR2 is YFSETQ. V dropped 2 bases and J dropped 1 base, with 6 bases sitting between them. The CDR3 runs 13 residues. CDR3 sequence reads: CASSLAGNTEAFF. DNA for the CDR3: TGCGCCAGCAGCTTAGCAGGGAACACTGAAGCTTTCTTT. Drawing the rest from reference TRBV5-1 and TRBJ1-1, the complete variable domain is KAGVTQTPRYLIKTRGQQVTLSCSPISGHRSVSWYQQTPGQGLQFLFEYFSETQRNKGNFPGRFSGRQFSNSRSEMNVSTLELGDSALYLCASSLAGNTEAFFGQGTRLTVV.

The chain carries TRBV25-1 and TRBJ2-3; no clear D gene. Between the trimmed V and J ends, which lost 6 bases and 7 bases, there was a span of 11 bases. Germline V gives CDR1 MGHDK, CDR2 SYGVNS. This CDR3 spans 12 amino acids. The CDR3 loop reads CASSPVIHTQYF. The DNA for the CDR3 is TGTGCCAGCAGCCCAGTTATCCATACGCAGTATTTT.

This sequence joins TRBV24-1 and TRBJ2-5; D is perhaps TRBD2 (6 bases). Deletions cut 0 bases from V and 5 bases from J, with 12 bases between. CDR1 is KGHDR and CDR2 is SFDVKD in the germline V gene. There are 15 residues in the CDR3. The CDR3 region has the DNA TGTGCCACCAGTGATTTGCAGGAGGGATGGGAGACCCAGTACTTC. Translating it yields CATSDLQEGWETQYF.

The chain joins TRBV15 to TRBJ2-1, with 9 positions matching TRBD1. The germline CDR1 and CDR2 sequences are LNHNV and YYDKDF (reference sequence). The CDR3 covers 17 residues. The V and J ends lost 1 base and 3 bases, in that order; junction bases with no gene match: 7. The CDR3 is CATSRVGRGQGYNEQFF. For the CDR3, the DNA is TGTGCCACCAGCAGAGTAGGACGGGGACAGGGCTACAATGAGCAGTTCTTC.

The rearrangement links TRBV6-5 to TRBJ1-2, with D hard to call. This CDR3 is 10 amino acids long. With 7 bases removed from V and 5 bases from J, the gap between germline ends came to 5 bases. Germline V gene lookup returns CDR1 MNHEY and CDR2 SVGAGI. CDR3 coding DNA: TGTGCCAGCATGGAGTATGGCTACACCTTC. Its translation: CASMEYGYTF.

CDR3 protein: CAINLQGSDTQYF. The CDR3 DNA is TGTGCCATCAACTTACAGGGGTCGGATACGCAGTATTTT. This rearrangement joins TRBV10-3 to TRBJ2-3, with 7 positions matching TRBD1. Germline CDR1 and CDR2: ENHRY and SYGVKD. V shed 7 bases, J shed 6 bases, and the junction held 7 bases outside the gene matches. The CDR3 sequence is 13 residues long.

The V call is TRBV27, the J call TRBJ1-2, with 9 nucleotides matching TRBD1. From germline, CDR1 is MNHEY and CDR2 SMNVEV (reference sequence). This CDR3 spans 15 amino acids. The ends lost 7 bases at V and 5 bases at J; junction bases unmatched: 11. In nucleotides, the CDR3 is TGTGCCAGCACTCACAGGGGGCGCGAGGCTTATGGCTACACCTTC. It is translated as CASTHRGREAYGYTF.

CDR3 in amino acids: CASRDRGPSGANVLTF. The CDR3 bases are TGTGCCAGCAGGGACAGGGGACCCAGTGGGGCCAACGTCCTGACTTTC. The chain employs TRBV2 and TRBJ2-6, with 9 nucleotides matching TRBD1. Germline CDR1 and CDR2: SNHLY and FYNNEI. This CDR3 comprises 16 residues. V lost 6 bases to trimming and J lost 3 bases; unmatched junction nucleotides: 6.